The 25 T cell receptor beta chains given below trace back to one sample, sequenced in a study of T cells in Graves' hyperthyroidism and ophthalmopathy. RNA transcripts were the template for amplifying TCR beta CDR3 regions. In the first-round RT-PCR of the TCR CDR3, the HTBI primer set was used. TCRdb re-called the multiplex PCR reads with MiXCR, one entry per CDR3 protein. Of 350,000 to 500,000 distinct CDR3 sequences detected, roughly an eighth appear once; the ten largest clones hold about 5%. Sequencing was performed on blood. Receptor source: a woman aged 18-35 years with Graves' hyperthyroidism.

This clonotype has a count of ten or more. The chain has TRBV7-9 and TRBJ2-7; 7 bases align to TRBD1. CDR1 is SEHNR and CDR2 is FQNEAQ in the germline V gene (reference sequence). The CDR3 consists of 15 residues. V was clipped by 8 bases and J by 2 bases; unmatched bases: 12. The CDR3 DNA reads TGTGCCAGCGTTAAAATCGACGGACAGGCCTACGAGCAGTACTTC. This translates into CASVKIDGQAYEQYF.

The chain couples TRBV7-9 to TRBJ1-2, with 7 bases aligning to TRBD1. Germline assignment: CDR1 SEHNR and CDR2 FQNEAQ (reference sequence). V shed 3 bases and J 6 bases; nucleotides not matched to a gene: 7. The CDR3 length is 14 residues. CDR3 nucleotide sequence: TGTGCCAGCAGCTTCAGGGGGTCTGTCCATGGCTACACCTTC. Its protein product is CASSFRGSVHGYTF.

This clonotype was observed at least ten times. The chain links TRBV3-1 to TRBJ2-1; 13 bases match TRBD2. The CDR3 sequence is 16 residues long. Germline V CDR1 and CDR2: LGHDT, YNNKEL (reference sequence). Losses at the gene ends were 0 bases for V and 7 bases for J; bases not matched to a gene: 3. CDR3 bases: TGTGCCAGCAGCCAAGAGGGACTAGCGGGAAATAATGAGCAGTTCTTC. Translating it yields CASSQEGLAGNNEQFF.

V is TRBV12-5 and J is TRBJ2-5; 10 positions agree with TRBD1. With V trimmed by 9 bases and J by 5 bases, 6 bases remained unmatched. Per the germline V gene, CDR1 is LGHNT and CDR2 is FRNRAP. The CDR3 extends over 13 amino acids. The CDR3 protein is CASQTGGAETQYF. The CDR3 coding sequence is TGTGCTAGCCAGACAGGGGGCGCGGAGACCCAGTACTTC.

Many counts were recorded for this clonotype. The J gene is TRBJ2-3, the V gene TRBV12-3 or TRBV12-4; the D gene is possibly TRBD2 (5 bases). The CDR3 is 18 amino acids. V was trimmed by 6 bases and J by 0 bases, leaving 22 bases between them. CDR3 region: CASRPSRFSGTSTDTQYF. DNA for the CDR3: TGTGCCAGCAGGCCCTCCCGATTCAGCGGAACTAGCACAGATACGCAGTATTTT.

This clonotype was observed many times. The rearrangement links TRBV4-2 to TRBJ1-1; 8 bases are shared with TRBD1. Germline V gene data show CDR1 as LGHNA and CDR2 as YNFKEQ. The CDR3 contains 15 residues. After removal of 4 bases from V and 8 bases from J, the junction contained 12 bases not matched to a gene. The CDR3 here is CASSLDRGLGDEAFF. In DNA form, the CDR3 reads TGTGCCAGCAGCCTAGACAGGGGCCTAGGGGACGAAGCTTTCTTT.

This clonotype was recorded at least ten times. The J gene is TRBJ2-5, the V gene TRBV6-1, with 7 bases aligning to TRBD2. Germline CDR1 is MNHNS and CDR2 is SASEGT. V was pared by 6 bases and J by 5 bases, with 9 bases of the junction left unmatched. The CDR3 length is 14 residues. The CDR3: CASRGLDSMETQYF. The DNA for the CDR3 is TGTGCCAGCAGAGGACTAGATTCAATGGAGACCCAGTACTTC.

The table lists this clonotype with many counts. The chain links TRBV27 to TRBJ1-1, with D possibly TRBD1 on 5 matching bases. The CDR3 runs to 14 residues. Trimming removed 4 bases at V and 1 base at J, with 10 bases between. The V gene's germline CDR1 is MNHEY and CDR2 SMNVEV (reference sequence). The CDR3 reads CASSSPGQNTEAFF. Written as DNA, the CDR3 is TGTGCCAGCAGTTCCCCAGGACAGAACACTGAAGCTTTCTTT.

This clonotype was found a few times. The chain recombines TRBV6-1 with TRBJ2-3, with 8 bases matching TRBD2. The CDR3 contains 17 residues. V shed 4 bases and J 0 bases; nucleotides not matched to a gene: 9. Germline V gene sequence: CDR1 MNHNS, CDR2 SASEGT. CDR3 in amino acids: CASSGSSGLGSTDTQYF. CDR3 coding DNA: TGTGCCAGCAGTGGCTCCTCGGGACTAGGAAGCACAGATACGCAGTATTTT.

This clonotype was found many times. The V gene is TRBV12-3 or TRBV12-4, the J gene TRBJ2-5; D remains unclear. V lost 7 bases and J lost 4, with 13 bases in between. The CDR3 has 13 residues. The CDR3 loop is CASKKGIGETQYF. DNA of the CDR3: TGTGCCAGCAAGAAGGGAATTGGAGAGACCCAGTACTTC.

The chain recombines TRBV20-1 with TRBJ2-7; possible D gene TRBD1, 5 bases. Germline V gives CDR1 DFQATT, CDR2 SNEGSKA (reference sequence). The CDR3 totals 12 residues. V gave up 6 bases and J gave up 3 bases, with 12 bases separating them. Here the CDR3 reads CSAAQGYYEQYF. CDR3 sequence (DNA): TGCAGTGCGGCTCAGGGTTACTACGAGCAGTACTTC.

The rearrangement uses TRBV18 and TRBJ2-7, with 11 bases aligning to TRBD1. CDR1 and CDR2 from the germline V gene are KGHSH and LQKENI. Losses at the gene ends were 3 bases for V and 2 bases for J; bases not matched to a gene: 9. The CDR3 sequence is 17 residues long. The CDR3 spells CASSPLPGQGAPYEQYF. CDR3 nucleotide sequence: TGTGCCAGCTCACCTCTCCCCGGACAGGGGGCTCCCTACGAGCAGTACTTC.

This clonotype was picked up one time. A read error may explain this, as a much larger clone is one base away. The V and J genes are TRBV3-1 and TRBJ1-5, with a tentative D call TRBD1 (6 bases). V lost 0 bases and J 6 bases, leaving 12 bases between the germline ends. The CDR3 loop spans 15 amino acids. Germline assignment: CDR1 LGHDT and CDR2 YNNKEL (reference sequence). The CDR3 here is CASSQDRGAGQPQHF. Here the CDR3 DNA reads TGTGCCAGCAGCCAAGATAGGGGGGCAGGTCAGCCCCAGCATTTT.

The genes are TRBV5-6 and TRBJ1-2, with a possible D match to TRBD1 (6 bases). Trimming removed 4 bases at V and 4 bases at J, with 20 bases between. The germline V gene has CDR1 SGHDT and CDR2 YYEEEE. CDR3 length: 16 residues. The CDR3 nucleotides are TGTGCCAGCAGCCCCGACCCGGGACAAAGCTTCTATGGCTACACCTTC. Translating it yields CASSPDPGQSFYGYTF.

The chain joins TRBV9 to TRBJ2-1; 10 bases agree with TRBD2. The length of the CDR3 is 16 residues. Germline CDR1 SGDLS, CDR2 YYNGEE. J gave up 4 bases and V 4 bases, and 8 bases lay outside the gene matches. The CDR3 bases are TGTGCCAGCAGCCCCATCACTAGCGGGGCTTACAATGAGCAGTTCTTC. Amino acid sequence: CASSPITSGAYNEQFF.

This clonotype was observed a handful of times. The V call is TRBV9, the J call TRBJ1-2; D unresolved. The CDR3 spans 17 residues. Germline assignment: CDR1 SGDLS and CDR2 YYNGEE. Trimming shortened V by 0 bases and J by 4 bases, and 19 bases separated the two germline ends. Here the CDR3 DNA reads TGTGCCAGCAGCGTAGCTCCGGGAGGTTCGGCGGGCTATGGCTACACCTTC. Protein product: CASSVAPGGSAGYGYTF.

This clonotype was detected a few times. V is TRBV20-1 and J is TRBJ2-5; D unresolved. Germline CDR1 DFQATT, CDR2 SNEGSKA (reference sequence). The CDR3 totals 13 residues. V was pared by 0 bases and J by 2 bases, with 7 bases between. The CDR3 nucleotides are TGCAGTGCTAGAGAGCGACTTCAAGAGACCCAGTACTTC. This translates into CSARERLQETQYF.

This clonotype was seen ten or more times. This chain connects TRBV28 to TRBJ2-5, with 9 bases lining up with TRBD1. This CDR3 has 16 residues. In germline, CDR1 is MDHEN, CDR2 SYDVKM. Trimming at V came to 3 bases and at J to 5 bases, leaving 10 bases not matched to a gene. The chain's CDR3 is CASSLGYPGQGETQYF. The CDR3 nucleotides are TGTGCCAGCAGTTTGGGGTATCCGGGACAGGGCGAGACCCAGTACTTC.

As regards this clonotype: A much bigger clone sits one base away, suggesting this may be a read error. The CDR3 protein is CAGSLNGVNQPQHF. DNA of the CDR3: TGTGCCGGCAGTTTAAACGGGGTCAATCAGCCCCAGCATTTT. The rearrangement links TRBV28 to TRBJ1-5, with no clear D. The CDR3 sequence is 14 residues long. Germline V gene lookup returns CDR1 MDHEN and CDR2 SYDVKM.

This chain connects TRBV19 to TRBJ2-3; D unresolved. The CDR3 spans 11 residues. Germline lookup yields CDR1 LNHDA and CDR2 SQIVND (reference sequence). Trimming cost V 7 bases and J 3 bases, with 5 bases left between them. The CDR3 loop reads CASKRTDTQYF. In DNA form, the CDR3 reads TGTGCCAGTAAAAGGACAGATACGCAGTATTTT.

This clonotype was picked up many times. V gene TRBV24-1 combines with J gene TRBJ1-1; 7 bases fit TRBD1. The CDR3 sequence is 15 residues long. Trimming cost V 4 bases and J 5 bases; bases outside gene matches: 9. The germline V gene has CDR1 KGHDR and CDR2 SFDVKD. DNA for the CDR3: TGTGCCACCAGTGACCCGGCCAGGGGGGAGACTGAAGCTTTCTTT. Its translation: CATSDPARGETEAFF.

This clonotype was recorded many times. The gene calls are TRBV27 and TRBJ1-6; 9 bases agree with TRBD1. V was pared by 5 bases and J by 12 bases, with 8 bases of the junction left unmatched. Germline CDR1 is MNHEY and CDR2 is SMNVEV (reference sequence). The CDR3 extends over 14 amino acids. CDR3 in amino acids: CASSPGQGEGPLHF. The CDR3 coding sequence is TGTGCCAGCAGTCCGGGACAGGGAGAGGGACCCCTCCACTTT.

This clonotype was detected many times. The rearrangement joins TRBV6-1 to TRBJ1-6, with D possibly being TRBD1 (6 bases). The CDR3 sequence is 13 residues long. CDR1 and CDR2 from the germline V gene are MNHNS and SASEGT. V was clipped by 7 bases and J by 5 bases, with 9 bases between them. Written as DNA, the CDR3 is TGTGCCAGCACGACAGGCAATAATTCACCCCTCCACTTT. Encoded protein: CASTTGNNSPLHF.

In this sample, this clonotype turned up many times. The chain links TRBV6-1 to TRBJ1-1, with unresolved D. CDR1 and CDR2 (germline): MNHNS, SASEGT. The CDR3 loop spans 12 amino acids. The ends were cut back, 5 bases at V and 2 bases at J, with 6 bases in the middle. The CDR3 bases are TGTGCCAGCAGTTCTATAAACACTGAAGCTTTCTTT. Protein: CASSSINTEAFF.

The sample holds many counts of this clonotype. V gene TRBV3-1 combines with J gene TRBJ1-5, with unresolved D. Germline V gene data show CDR1 as LGHDT and CDR2 as YNNKEL (reference sequence). CDR3 length: 15 residues. V was pared by 1 base and J by 4 bases, with 11 bases between. The CDR3 nucleotides are TGTGCCAGCAGCCAAGGTCTCAAACCTAATCAGCCCCAGCATTTT. Its protein is CASSQGLKPNQPQHF.